This is a list of T cell receptor beta chains from one sample in a study of blood T cell repertoires in COVID-19. Only in-frame clones appear in the TCRdb table, and some are missing; sequencing was by immunoSEQ multiplex PCR. The sample records around 100,000 clones, around 83% being singletons. Material: peripheral blood. The receptors derive from an older man with active or convalescent COVID-19. The CDR3 runs from the conserved cysteine through the conserved F or W. A D gene is named only where the DNA matches it firmly. Expanded clones are given a class, and other clones once, few, many or no size at all.

>NA|TRBJ2-2|17|TRBV19|NA
CASSIERQAVNTGELFF
TGTGCCAGTAGTATAGAACGACAGGCCGTAAACACCGGGGAGCTGTTTTTT
>NA|TRBJ2-1|15|TRBV28|NA
CASSLSTTSHNEQFF
TGTGCCAGCAGTTTATCGACTACTTCCCACAATGAGCAGTTCTTC
>NA|TRBJ1-4|14|TRBV7-2|TRBD1
CASSLLGQGEKLFF
TGTGCCAGCAGCTTATTGGGACAGGGGGAAAAACTGTTTTTT
>NA|TRBJ2-1|14|TRBV23-1|NA
CASKAGGFYNEQFF
TGCGCCAGCAAGGCCGGGGGTTTCTACAATGAGCAGTTCTTC
>NA|TRBJ1-5|15|TRBV18|NA
CASSPQGASNQPQHF
TGTGCCAGCTCACCCCAGGGTGCGAGCAATCAGCCCCAGCATTTT
>NA|TRBJ2-7|13|TRBV6-1|TRBD1
CASSDWTGKEQYF
TGTGCCAGCAGTGATTGGACAGGCAAAGAGCAGTACTTC
>NA|TRBJ2-3|17|TRBV2|TRBD2
CASSPPGLGHGTDTQYF
TGTGCCAGCAGCCCCCCGGGACTAGGGCACGGCACAGATACGCAGTATTTT
>NA|TRBJ1-2|16|TRBV15|NA
CATSSPYGQSNYGYTF
TGTGCCACCAGCAGCCCATACGGACAGTCGAACTATGGCTACACCTTC
>NA|TRBJ1-1|13|TRBV7-2|NA
CASSPQGSTEAFF
TGTGCCAGCAGCCCCCAGGGATCCACTGAAGCTTTCTTT
>NA|TRBJ1-5|15|TRBV6-5|NA
CASNFEGRGGQPQHF
TGTGCCAGCAATTTCGAGGGCAGGGGTGGTCAGCCCCAGCATTTT
>NA|TRBJ2-5|15|TRBV5-1|TRBD1
CASSLRTGGAETQYF
TGCGCCAGCAGCTTGAGGACAGGGGGCGCAGAGACCCAGTACTTC
>NA|TRBJ1-1|15|TRBV5-4|NA
CASSLGGRGYTEAFF
TGTGCCAGCAGCTTAGGTGGTAGGGGGTACACTGAAGCTTTCTTT
>NA|TRBJ1-2|15|TRBV28|NA
CASSLAGASSYGYTF
TGTGCCAGCAGTTTAGCTGGAGCTTCGTCCTATGGCTACACCTTC
>NA|TRBJ1-2|11|TRBV29-1|NA
CSVDRNYGYTF
TGCAGCGTTGACAGAAACTATGGCTACACCTTC
>NA|TRBJ1-4|15|TRBV7-2|NA
CASSSTSGQREKLFF
TGTGCCAGCAGCTCCACTTCAGGGCAGAGGGAAAAACTGTTTTTT
>once|TRBJ2-3|14|TRBV11-3|NA
CASSFQGSTDTQYF
TGTGCCAGCAGCTTCCAGGGAAGCACAGATACGCAGTATTTT
>NA|TRBJ1-1|11|TRBV6-5|NA
CASRAGGGAFF
TGTGCCAGCAGGGCCGGCGGTGGAGCTTTCTTT
>NA|TRBJ1-6|14|TRBV5-6|NA
CASSLVRGNSPLHF
TGTGCCAGCAGCTTGGTTAGGGGAAATTCACCCCTCCACTTT
>NA|TRBJ1-1|13|TRBV4-2|NA
CASSQGGDNEAFF
TGTGCCAGCAGCCAAGGGGGCGACAATGAAGCTTTCTTT
>NA|TRBJ2-1|15|TRBV5-1|NA
CASSLVVGPYNEQFF
TGCGCCAGCAGCTTGGTTGTTGGGCCCTACAATGAGCAGTTCTTC
>NA|TRBJ1-2|15|TRBV19|NA
CASTTTGWSNYGYTF
TGTGCCAGTACCACGACAGGCTGGAGTAACTATGGCTACACCTTC
>NA|TRBJ2-2|14|TRBV5-4|NA
CASSWQGSTGELFF
TGTGCCAGCAGCTGGCAGGGAAGCACCGGGGAGCTGTTTTTT
>NA|TRBJ2-5|12|TRBV20-1|NA
CSASISQETQYF
TGCAGTGCTAGTATCTCCCAAGAGACCCAGTACTTC
>NA|TRBJ2-6|16|TRBV3-1/TRBV3-2|TRBD1
CASSGDRGAGANVLTF
TGTGCCAGCAGCGGGGACAGGGGGGCCGGGGCCAACGTCCTGACTTTC
>NA|TRBJ2-7|14|TRBV10-3|TRBD2
CAISLAGDSYEQYF
TGTGCCATCAGTCTAGCGGGGGACTCCTACGAGCAGTACTTC
>few|TRBJ1-2|14|TRBV2|NA
CASSELADNYGYTF
TGTGCCAGCAGTGAATTGGCGGATAACTATGGCTACACCTTC
>NA|TRBJ2-3|14|TRBV10-3|TRBD2
CAISSGGGKDTQYF
TGTGCCATCAGTTCCGGCGGGGGGAAAGATACGCAGTATTTT
>NA|TRBJ1-5|16|TRBV6-6|NA
CASSRGVGLVQQPQHF
TGTGCCAGCAGCCGCGGGGTAGGGCTGGTTCAGCAGCCCCAGCATTTT
>few|TRBJ2-7|14|TRBV7-3|NA
CASSFAGGPYEQYF
TGTGCCAGCAGCTTCGCTGGCGGTCCCTACGAGCAGTACTTC
>NA|TRBJ2-7|13|TRBV29-1|NA
CSVLGQKAYEQYF
TGCAGCGTTCTAGGACAGAAAGCCTACGAGCAGTACTTC
>NA|TRBJ2-3|14|TRBV15|TRBD1
CATALDRGPDTQYF
TGTGCCACAGCCCTGGACAGGGGGCCAGATACGCAGTATTTT
>NA|TRBJ2-7|16|TRBV7-2|TRBD2
CASSSQGAGGAYEQYF
TGTGCCAGCAGCTCCCAGGGAGCGGGGGGGGCCTACGAGCAGTACTTC
>NA|TRBJ2-3|18|TRBV29-1|TRBD2
CSVGPGSGGPKGTDTQYF
TGCAGCGTTGGCCCAGGTAGCGGGGGCCCGAAAGGCACAGATACGCAGTATTTT
>NA|TRBJ1-2|14|TRBV9|TRBD1
CASSDRTGFSGYTF
TGTGCCAGCAGCGACCGGACAGGATTTTCTGGCTACACCTTC
>NA|TRBJ2-7|14|TRBV5-1|TRBD2
CASSLAGLTYEQYF
TGCGCCAGCAGCTTAGCGGGACTCACCTACGAGCAGTACTTC
>NA|TRBJ1-4|14|TRBV5-1|TRBD1
CASRRTGDNEKLFF
TGCGCCAGCAGACGGACAGGGGATAATGAAAAACTGTTTTTT
>NA|TRBJ2-7|14|TRBV30|NA
CAWRGAGKKYEQYF
TGTGCCTGGAGAGGGGCAGGGAAGAAGTACGAGCAGTACTTC
>few|TRBJ1-1|15|TRBV5-1|NA
CASSGGGIRGTEAFF
TGCGCCAGCAGCGGAGGAGGGATAAGGGGCACTGAAGCTTTCTTT
>NA|TRBJ1-1|13|TRBV4-3|NA
CASSFTGYTEAFF
TGCGCCAGCAGCTTCACAGGGTATACTGAAGCTTTCTTT
>NA|TRBJ2-2|15|TRBV7-2|NA
CASSFYGVETGELFF
TGTGCCAGCAGCTTCTACGGGGTGGAAACCGGGGAGCTGTTTTTT
>once|TRBJ2-6|19|TRBV19|TRBD1
CASSNPGDSANSGANVLTF
TGTGCCAGTAGTAACCCCGGGGACAGCGCAAACTCTGGGGCCAACGTCCTGACTTTC
>NA|TRBJ1-1|13|TRBV10-3|NA
CAISDSQVTEAFF
TGTGCCATCAGTGATAGTCAGGTCACTGAAGCTTTCTTT